The 23 T cell receptor beta chains given below trace back to one sample, sequenced in a study of CD8 T cells in Susac syndrome (dated by TCRdb to the late 2010s). Preparation of the library involved the immunoSEQ multiplex PCR assay. RNA was extracted using the RNeasy kit, and about 0.5 to 1 microgram was reverse transcribed with random hexamers. TCRdb redid the processing of the public reads, applying fastp at Q25 and MiXCR, and retained in-frame beta chains. When rows share a CDR3 protein, they turn into one entry using the most common DNA and genes. In this sample the table shows fewer than 200,000 distinct CDR3 sequences, about 95% of which occur a single time. The ten largest make up around 0.11% of the sample. Sequenced input: CD4+ T cells from PBMCs. All receptors derive from a human donor in good health.

The chain couples TRBV7-2 to TRBJ2-7; 9 bases match TRBD1. Germline V gives CDR1 SGHTA, CDR2 FQGNSA. This CDR3 is 16 amino acids long. Trimming at V came to 6 bases and at J to 4 bases, leaving 13 bases not matched to a gene. CDR3 DNA sequence: TGTGCCAGCAGGAAAGCACCCGGGACAGGGAGGTACGAGCAGTACTTC. As protein: CASRKAPGTGRYEQYF.

The chain employs TRBV7-3 and TRBJ1-2; 7 positions match TRBD1. Germline trimming cut 5 bases from V and 5 bases from J; bases unmatched to any gene: 8. Germline lookup yields CDR1 SGHTA and CDR2 FQGTGA. The CDR3 is 14 amino acids. This CDR3 is CASSETRGNYGYTF. The CDR3 coding sequence is TGTGCCAGCAGCGAAACCAGGGGGAATTATGGCTACACCTTC.

This clonotype appeared once. The chain couples TRBV24-1 to TRBJ2-3; D unclear. Germline lookup yields CDR1 KGHDR and CDR2 SFDVKD. CDR3 size: 14 residues. The V end was cut by 7 bases, the J end by 4 bases, with 14 bases between. The CDR3 DNA follows: TGTGCCACCAGACCGGATGAGGCAGCAGATACGCAGTATTTT. Translating gives CATRPDEAADTQYF.

As DNA, the CDR3 is TGCGCCAGCAGCCCGACAGGGCATCAGCCCCAGCATTTT. This codes for CASSPTGHQPQHF. The chain has TRBV4-3 and TRBJ1-5, with TRBD1 matching over 7 bases. With V trimmed by 4 bases and J by 5 bases, 2 bases remained unmatched. The CDR3 contains 13 residues. From germline, CDR1 is LGHNA and CDR2 YSLEER.

This chain links TRBV29-1 with TRBJ2-3; tentative D call: TRBD2 (6 bases). CDR1 and CDR2 (germline): SQVTM, ANQGSEA. This CDR3 spans 13 amino acids. Trimming took off 3 bases at V and 4 bases at J, with 11 bases between the two ends. The CDR3 coding sequence is TGCAGCGTTGAGGACGGGGGAGCAGATACGCAGTATTTT. Translated, it gives CSVEDGGADTQYF.

This rearrangement joins TRBV5-4 to TRBJ2-5; unclear D gene. The ends were cut back, 2 bases at V and 1 base at J, with 9 bases in the middle. Germline lookup yields CDR1 SGHNT and CDR2 YYREEE (reference sequence). The CDR3 covers 14 residues. The CDR3 DNA is TGTGCCAGCAGCTTACAGAATTTCCAAGAGACCCAGTACTTC. Translated: CASSLQNFQETQYF.

The chain is built from TRBV20-1 and TRBJ2-4, with D unresolved. V lost 3 bases to trimming and J lost 3 bases, with 12 bases between them. CDR3 length: 14 residues. Per the germline V gene, CDR1 is DFQATT and CDR2 is SNEGSKA (reference sequence). The CDR3 protein is CSASSRGNKNIQYF. The CDR3 nucleotides read TGCAGTGCTAGCTCCCGCGGAAACAAAAACATTCAGTACTTC.

The CDR3 region has the DNA TGCAGCGTAGGGGGCGGCGAGAGAGAGCAGTTCTTC. Amino acids: CSVGGGEREQFF. This chain links TRBV29-1 with TRBJ2-1; 7 bases are shared with TRBD1. The CDR3 length is 12 residues. Germline V gene sequence: CDR1 SQVTM, CDR2 ANQGSEA. V gave up 6 bases and J gave up 10 bases; unmatched junction bases: 9.

In this sample, this clonotype turned up once. This chain joins TRBV30 and TRBJ2-2, with TRBD1 identical over 9 bases. The V segment lost 4 bases and the J segment 5 bases; nucleotides outside the gene matches: 8. The V gene's germline CDR1 is GTSNPN and CDR2 SVGIG (reference sequence). The CDR3 covers 15 residues. CDR3 loop: CAWTPGTGLTGELFF. The CDR3, as DNA: TGTGCCTGGACCCCCGGGACAGGGTTGACCGGGGAGCTGTTTTTT.

The V call is TRBV27, the J call TRBJ2-3; D unresolved. The germline CDR1 and CDR2 sequences are MNHEY and SMNVEV (reference sequence). Trimming removed 4 bases at V and 0 bases at J, with 29 bases between. CDR3 length: 21 residues. CDR3 bases: TGTGCCAGCAGTTCCTCCCCCTCTCTTGGTCGCTTCTACGGTAGCACAGATACGCAGTATTTT. Translation gives CASSSSPSLGRFYGSTDTQYF.

The J gene is TRBJ2-5, the V gene TRBV9; 9 bases line up with TRBD2. The germline CDR1 and CDR2 sequences are SGDLS and YYNGEE. V lost 3 bases and J lost 1; bases outside the gene matches: 1. This CDR3 is 14 amino acids long. The CDR3 loop is CASSGGLAQETQYF. The CDR3 DNA follows: TGTGCCAGCAGCGGGGGACTAGCCCAAGAGACCCAGTACTTC.

The chain employs TRBV5-1 and TRBJ2-5; tentatively, D is TRBD1 or TRBD2 (5 bases each). CDR3 size: 13 residues. V was trimmed by 4 bases and J by 7 bases, leaving 14 bases between them. Per germline, CDR1 SGHRS and CDR2 YFSETQ. The CDR3 bases are TGCGCCAGCAGCGGGGACGTACCGGGGACCCAGTACTTC. This gives the protein CASSGDVPGTQYF. Looking up the rest from reference TRBV5-1 and TRBJ2-5 gives the full variable domain: KAGVTQTPRYLIKTRGQQVTLSCSPISGHRSVSWYQQTPGQGLQFLFEYFSETQRNKGNFPGRFSGRQFSNSRSEMNVSTLELGDSALYLCASSGDVPGTQYFGPGTRLLVL.

J is TRBJ2-1 and V is TRBV29-1, with a weak D call TRBD2 (6 bases). V lost 8 bases and J lost 4, with 18 bases in between. Germline CDR1 SQVTM, CDR2 ANQGSEA. The CDR3 has 14 amino acids. The CDR3 here is CSIRTGTPYNEQFF. The DNA for the CDR3 is TGCAGCATAAGGACCGGGACTCCATACAATGAGCAGTTCTTC.

The V call is TRBV6-5, the J call TRBJ2-7; the match to TRBD2 covers 12 bases. This CDR3 is 16 amino acids long. From germline, CDR1 is MNHEY and CDR2 SVGAGI. V shed 4 bases, J shed 5 bases, and the junction held 9 bases outside the gene matches. The CDR3, as DNA: TGTGCCAGCAGTTCTCCCTCTAGCGGGAGGGCCCACGAGCAGTACTTC. Its translation is CASSSPSSGRAHEQYF.

The chain recombines TRBV7-9 with TRBJ2-7, with 7 bases lining up with TRBD2. J lost 5 bases, V lost 0 bases, and 4 bases had no gene match. Germline CDR1 SEHNR, CDR2 FQNEAQ (reference sequence). The CDR3 covers 14 residues. The CDR3 region is CASSLAGGLDEQYF. CDR3 nucleotide sequence: TGTGCCAGCAGCTTAGCGGGAGGGTTGGACGAGCAGTACTTC.

This chain links TRBV27 with TRBJ2-7, with no clear D. Germline lookup yields CDR1 MNHEY and CDR2 SMNVEV (reference sequence). The CDR3 has 12 residues. The ends were cut back, 1 base at V and 6 bases at J, with 7 bases in the middle. The CDR3 bases are TGTGCCAGCAGTTTATGGACGGGCGAGCAGTACTTC. Translated: CASSLWTGEQYF.

The chain uses TRBV3-1 and TRBJ1-1; D not certain. There are 13 residues in the CDR3. The V gene lost 5 bases and the J gene lost 6 bases, with 13 bases spanning the gap. Germline lookup yields CDR1 LGHDT and CDR2 YNNKEL (reference sequence). The CDR3 coding sequence is TGTGCCAGCAGCGGCGACCCAACTCCTGAAGCTTTCTTT. It encodes CASSGDPTPEAFF.

J is TRBJ1-2 and V is TRBV29-1, with 9 bases that match TRBD1. J gave up 7 bases and V 7 bases, and 10 bases lay outside the gene matches. Germline-derived CDR1 and CDR2 are SQVTM and ANQGSEA. There are 13 residues in the CDR3. CDR3: CSARQGDLSGYTF. For the CDR3, the DNA is TGCAGCGCCCGACAGGGGGACCTTTCTGGCTACACCTTC.

The chain links TRBV3-1 to TRBJ2-2; D remains ambiguous. CDR3 length: 14 amino acids. The germline V gene has CDR1 LGHDT and CDR2 YNNKEL (reference sequence). Between the trimmed V and J ends, which lost 1 base and 2 bases, there was a span of 5 bases. CDR3 protein: CASSQGLNTGELFF. CDR3 sequence (DNA): TGTGCCAGCAGCCAAGGGCTAAACACCGGGGAGCTGTTTTTT.

The rearrangement joins TRBV5-1 to TRBJ2-5; D not certain. The germline gives CDR1 SGHRS, CDR2 YFSETQ. CDR3 length: 15 residues. V lost 0 bases, J lost 2 bases, and 11 bases lay in between. CDR3 DNA: TGCGCCAGCAGCTTGGGTGCGTACTGGCAAGAGACCCAGTACTTC. It encodes CASSLGAYWQETQYF.

The chain recombines TRBV11-1 with TRBJ2-7; 11 bases align to TRBD2. This CDR3 comprises 15 residues. V dropped 4 bases and J dropped 4; count of bases not matched to a gene: 6. Germline V lookup: CDR1 SGHAT, CDR2 FQDESV (reference sequence). The chain's CDR3 is CASSWETSGNYEQYF. Here the CDR3 DNA reads TGTGCCAGCAGCTGGGAGACTAGCGGGAATTACGAGCAGTACTTC.

The gene calls are TRBV12-3 or TRBV12-4 and TRBJ2-7, with TRBD1 matching over 9 bases. This CDR3 spans 12 amino acids. The V and J ends lost 6 bases and 5 bases, in that order; junction bases with no gene match: 2. The CDR3 sequence is CASRRDRDEQYF. DNA of the CDR3: TGTGCCAGCAGGAGGGACAGGGACGAGCAGTACTTC.

The chain has TRBV9 and TRBJ2-1; 7 bases match TRBD1. Germline loops: CDR1 SGDLS, CDR2 YYNGEE. This CDR3 spans 17 amino acids. V lost 0 bases to trimming and J lost 9 bases; unmatched junction nucleotides: 15. The CDR3 DNA sequence: TGTGCCAGCAGCGTAGGGCTGAAGGGGGCGTCCTTCAGTGAGCAGTTCTTC. The encoded protein is CASSVGLKGASFSEQFF.